This paragraph reports one T cell receptor beta chain. The data stem from a study of shared clonotypes between healthy human individuals. Background on the study: Three CD4 naive, three CD4 memory, two CD8 naive and one CD8 memory plate were used per donor.

The naive CD8 fraction comprised CD45RO-negative cells positively selected for CCR7 and excluded terminally differentiated effector memory CD45RA+ cells. Germline V gene lookup returns CDR1 SGHTA and CDR2 FQGTGA. The CDR3 sequence is 13 residues long. Trimming cost V 0 bases and J 6 bases, with 6 bases left between them. Produced via immunoSEQ multiplex PCR; TCRdb's table is partial and in-frame only. The sample records 2 million to 2.5 million clones, 93% being singletons. This TCR derives from a young man in good health. Some clones in this sample may be carry-over from other donors' samples. This chain uses TRBV7-3 with TRBJ2-1; D ambiguous. Sequenced sample: naive CD8+ T cells from PBMCs. Here the CDR3 DNA reads TGTGCCAGCAGCTTAACGACTCGCAATGAGCAGTTCTTC. This sequence encodes CASSLTTRNEQFF.